This T cell receptor (beta chain) originates from a study of T cells in localized non-small cell lung cancer (dated by TCRdb to about 2020). General notes on the study: The study examined T cell repertoires in a few hundred patients with early-stage NSCLC and compared tumors with uninvolved tumor-adjacent lungs. NSCLC patients had a mean age of roughly 66 years, and approximately 140 were male and nearly 110 female. All 220 or so NSCLC patients in the cohort were treatment-naive and had localized lung tumors that were resected. Overall results and qualifications from the work: Because the study design was exploratory, TCR variables were selected using unadjusted p-values without false-discovery rate correction. Because multi-region tumor sequencing was not performed, intratumor heterogeneity could not be ruled out. A median of roughly 56 of the top 100 tumor clones were detected in paired uninvolved adjacent lung, and under 30 of these tumor clones were also found among the top 100 clones of the paired uninvolved adjacent lung. Longer overall survival was associated with higher T cell density in blood, whereas shorter survival was associated with higher clonality in adjacent lung. Uninvolved tumor-adjacent lung showed the highest T cell clonality, higher than tumor, which suggests more focused antigenic responses in the adjacent lung.

Measured from the cysteine to the phenylalanine, the CDR3 is 13 residues long. The read is trimmed to its CDR3 DNA, 39 bases read in frame from base 1. V was cut back by 0 bases and J by 3 bases, leaving a gap of 6 bases between them. Taken from the germline V gene, the CDR1 and CDR2 loops are SGHRS and YFSETQ. Of note for this clone: The antigen this receptor binds is unknown. Base qualities are not provided; no much larger clone lies one nucleotide away.

At diagnosis, tumor, uninvolved tumor-adjacent lung and peripheral blood were collected and then preserved as a mix of FFPE and fresh-frozen material. For TCR repertoire profiling, the blood samples were analyzed as peripheral blood mononuclear cells. The immunoSEQ Assay was used to sequence TCR beta CDR3 regions from DNA. As for the original processing: To compute T cell density, TCR beta template counts were normalized to usable DNA, which was estimated by amplifying housekeeping genes. Using the preseqR package, richness was estimated by extrapolating to 120,000 templates for tissue samples and 400,000 templates for PBMC samples. Clonality was taken to be one minus Pielou's evenness. To identify tissue-enriched TCRs, differential abundance testing was run on productive amino-acid clonotypes with a minimum total count of 5 and an alpha of 0.1. The Jaccard Index and the Morisita Overlap Index were used to quantify repertoire overlap between compartments. TCR beta CDR3s were clustered by GLIPH together with public tetramer-defined viral CDR3s, and at least three viral sequences plus V-gene enrichment were required for viral motifs. What TCRdb holds here is the immuneACCESS table cut down to in-frame rearrangements. Part of the clones is not present; checked against another copy, under half of the missing clones reflect an unresolved V gene, and the others are unexplained. That table furnishes V, J and clone size, whereas the DNA furnished D and trimming. Present in this sample are roughly 15,000 clones, about 88% of which were seen just once. The biggest ten clones account for 25% to 30% of the sample.

Specimen: peripheral blood, collected before any cancer treatment. The rearrangement combines TRBV5-1 with TRBJ2-5, with no confident D gene call. This sequence was found in a female donor over 55 with stage III squamous cell lung carcinoma. The sequence in DNA is TGCGCCAGCAGCTTGGGCCTAAAAGAGACCCAGTACTTC. Translated, it gives CASSLGLKETQYF.